This TCR beta chain stems from a study of blood T cell repertoires in COVID-19. This CDR3 region has 14 residues. Germline V gene sequence: CDR1 MNHEY, CDR2 SVGAGI. Trimming cost V 6 bases and J 6 bases, with 16 bases left between them. In the original workflow: Reference gene primer amplification in the assay estimated nucleated cell counts. Using immunoSEQ multiplex PCR, the repertoire was profiled, and TCRdb retains in-frame clones only, with some absent. V and J calls and clone size are given by that table; D and trimming were obtained from the DNA. The sample lists a few hundred thousand clones, 90% seen once, with more than 13% in the top ten.

The chain carries TRBV6-5 and TRBJ2-3, with D uncertain. The TCR originated in a man younger than 40 who had been exposed to COVID-19. The specimen sequenced was PBMCs or T cells enriched from blood (not recorded which). The CDR3: CASRPEATRDTQYF. Written as DNA, the CDR3 is TGTGCCAGCAGGCCCGAAGCCACCAGGGATACGCAGTATTTT.